A single sample is the source of the 31 T cell receptor beta chains below, sequenced in a study of response to subunit inactivated influenza vaccine. TCRdb re-analysed the RT-PCR reads in MiXCR, keeping a single row per CDR3 protein. This table has hundreds of thousands of distinct CDR3 sequences, about 15% appearing once. The source material was PBMCs from blood, sampled roughly 13 days after vaccination. The receptors here all came from a man between 45 and 60 years old who received an inactivated influenza vaccine.

In DNA form, the CDR3 reads TGCAGTGCTAGACTCCAGGGTCAAGAGACCCAGTACTTC. It is translated as CSARLQGQETQYF. V gene TRBV20-1 combines with J gene TRBJ2-5; D may be TRBD1 (5 bases). Germline CDR1 DFQATT, CDR2 SNEGSKA (reference sequence). The ends were cut back, 2 bases at V and 2 bases at J, with 9 bases in the middle. The CDR3 length is 13 residues.

The chain is built from TRBV6-5 and TRBJ2-7; 9 nucleotides line up with TRBD1. Unmatched junction bases numbered 14, after V lost 2 bases and J lost 6 bases. In germline, CDR1 is MNHEY, CDR2 SVGAGI. This CDR3 is 17 amino acids long. CDR3 in amino acids: CASSYGMIPDRGREQYF. The DNA for the CDR3 is TGTGCCAGCAGTTACGGTATGATTCCGGACAGGGGACGCGAGCAGTACTTC.

The chain employs TRBV30 and TRBJ1-3; TRBD1 matches at 8 bases. V lost 3 bases and J lost 2; bases outside the gene matches: 3. The CDR3 covers 14 residues. From germline, CDR1 is GTSNPN and CDR2 SVGIG (reference sequence). CDR3 amino acids: CAWRPQGAGNTIYF. The CDR3 bases are TGTGCCTGGAGACCACAGGGGGCTGGAAACACCATATATTTT.

J is TRBJ2-2 and V is TRBV3-1; possible D gene TRBD2, 6 bases. The CDR3 sequence is 13 residues long. Germline V gene data show CDR1 as LGHDT and CDR2 as YNNKEL (reference sequence). V gave up 5 bases and J gave up 6 bases, with 10 bases separating them. The CDR3, as DNA: TGTGCCAGCAGCTACGGGGGTTCCGGGGAGCTGTTTTTT. Translated: CASSYGGSGELFF. Using reference TRBV3-1 and TRBJ2-2 for the parts outside the CDR3, the full variable domain is DTAVSQTPKYLVTQMGNDKSIKCEQNLGHDTMYWYKQDSKKFLKIMFSYNNKELIINETVPNRFSPKSPDKAHLNLHINSLELGDSAVYFCASSYGGSGELFFGEGSRLTVL.

A remark on this clonotype: A read error may account for a junction end that differs from germline. The chain employs TRBV6-5 and TRBJ2-1; 7 positions match TRBD2. Germline loops: CDR1 MNHEY, CDR2 SVGAGI. This CDR3 comprises 15 residues. The CDR3 DNA follows: TGTGCCGGCAGTTACGGACTAGGCCCCTACAATGAGCAGTTCTTC. As protein: CAGSYGLGPYNEQFF.

The chain links TRBV7-6 to TRBJ2-1, with no clear D. The germline gives CDR1 SGHVS, CDR2 FNYEAQ. This CDR3 has 13 residues. Trimming shortened V by 0 bases and J by 9 bases, and 9 bases separated the two germline ends. CDR3 coding DNA: TGTGCCAGCAGCTTAGCATCCCGCGGTGAGCAGTTCTTC. Translating gives CASSLASRGEQFF.

The table lists this clonotype with many counts. The chain employs TRBV12-3 or TRBV12-4 and TRBJ2-3, with 10 nucleotides matching TRBD2. This CDR3 contains 17 residues. Trimming removed 0 bases from V and 1 base from J; junction bases left unmatched: 4. The CDR3 DNA follows: TGTGCCAGCAGTTTAGCATTCGGACTAGCGGGCACAGATACGCAGTATTTT. Translating it yields CASSLAFGLAGTDTQYF.

Only a few counts were recorded for this clonotype. This sequence joins TRBV7-9 and TRBJ1-4; 8 positions match TRBD1. With V trimmed by 4 bases and J by 7 bases, 5 bases remained unmatched. CDR3 length equals 14 residues. Germline V gene lookup returns CDR1 SEHNR and CDR2 FQNEAQ (reference sequence). CDR3 protein: CASSYGQGGEKLFF. CDR3 DNA: TGTGCCAGCAGCTACGGACAGGGAGGTGAAAAACTGTTTTTT.

The genes are TRBV29-1 and TRBJ2-4; the match to TRBD1 covers 11 bases. The CDR3 has 15 residues. The V gene's germline CDR1 is SQVTM and CDR2 ANQGSEA. The V gene end was trimmed by 2 bases and the J gene end by 8 bases; junction bases not matched to a gene: 8. CDR3 nucleotides: TGCAGCGTTGAACGCCGGACAGGGGGCGATTACATTCAGTACTTC. This codes for CSVERRTGGDYIQYF.

This clonotype was recorded a few times. The chain couples TRBV5-5 to TRBJ2-3; 10 bases agree with TRBD2. The germline CDR1 and CDR2 sequences are SGHKS and YYEKEE (reference sequence). This CDR3 is 15 amino acids long. Trimming at V came to 7 bases and at J to 2 bases, leaving 7 bases not matched to a gene. The CDR3, as DNA: TGTGCCAGCTTCCCACTAGCGGGGTACACAGATACGCAGTATTTT. Residues: CASFPLAGYTDTQYF.

The table lists this clonotype with a few counts. The rearrangement uses TRBV11-2 and TRBJ2-7, with D hard to call. Germline lookup yields CDR1 SGHAT and CDR2 FQNNGV. CDR3 length: 13 amino acids. The V gene lost 4 bases and the J gene lost 3 bases, with 10 bases spanning the gap. The DNA for the CDR3 is TGTGCCAGCAGCTCGCCTGTGGACTACGAGCAGTACTTC. Protein: CASSSPVDYEQYF. Drawing the rest from reference TRBV11-2 and TRBJ2-7, the complete variable domain is EAGVAQSPRYKIIEKRQSVAFWCNPISGHATLYWYQQILGQGPKLLIQFQNNGVVDDSQLPKDRFSAERLKGVDSTLKIQPAKLEDSAVYLCASSSPVDYEQYFGPGTRLTVT.

This clonotype was counted between two and nine times. The chain recombines TRBV1 with TRBJ2-7. TRBV1 is a known pseudogene. This CDR3 is 12 amino acids long. The chain's CDR3 is CTSSQETYEQYF. CDR3 sequence (DNA): TGCACCAGCAGCCAAGAGACCTACGAGCAGTACTTC.

The genes are TRBV11-1 and TRBJ1-1; 7 bases map to TRBD1. The V segment lost 5 bases and the J segment 0 bases; nucleotides outside the gene matches: 18. Looked up from germline, CDR1 is SGHAT and CDR2 is FQDESV (reference sequence). This CDR3 comprises 19 residues. The CDR3 bases are TGTGCCAGCAGCCTAACCCAGGGGGTTGGATTCCAAATGAACACTGAAGCTTTCTTT. Residues: CASSLTQGVGFQMNTEAFF.

V is TRBV5-1 and J is TRBJ2-1; D remains ambiguous. Trimming removed 4 bases at V and 10 bases at J, with 15 bases between. CDR1 and CDR2 from the germline V gene are SGHRS and YFSETQ. This CDR3 contains 13 residues. CDR3 sequence: CASSAHSTIEQFF. The CDR3, as DNA: TGCGCCAGCAGCGCACACTCTACTATCGAGCAGTTCTTC.

Concerning this clonotype: This may come from a read error, since a much larger clone is one base off. The chain links TRBV6-5 to TRBJ2-3, with TRBD2 identical over 8 bases. This CDR3 has 15 amino acids. Germline values: CDR1 MNHEY, CDR2 SVGAGI. CDR3 sequence: CASSSQAGATDMQYF. Here the CDR3 DNA reads TGTGCCAGCAGTTCCCAAGCGGGGGCTACAGATATGCAGTATTTT.

The chain recombines TRBV7-9 with TRBJ2-7, with D unresolved. V was trimmed by 2 bases and J by 2 bases, leaving 7 bases between them. CDR3 length: 13 amino acids. Germline V lookup: CDR1 SEHNR, CDR2 FQNEAQ (reference sequence). The CDR3 coding sequence is TGTGCCAGCAGCTTATCGGCAGCCTACGAGCAGTACTTC. It translates to CASSLSAAYEQYF.

This clonotype was observed a handful of times. This chain links TRBV28 with TRBJ1-4; D gene unclear. CDR1 and CDR2 from the germline V gene are MDHEN and SYDVKM. The CDR3 sequence is 18 residues long. The V and J ends lost 3 bases and 0 bases respectively, with 17 bases between them. The CDR3 is CASSFSWALSATNEKLFF. The CDR3 DNA is TGTGCCAGCAGTTTTAGCTGGGCACTATCAGCAACTAATGAAAAACTGTTTTTT.

This clonotype was seen more than once but under ten times. The chain recombines TRBV20-1 with TRBJ1-5, with 9 positions matching TRBD1. CDR3 length: 16 amino acids. V lost 2 bases, J lost 2 bases, and 7 bases stayed unmatched. Germline V gene data show CDR1 as DFQATT and CDR2 as SNEGSKA (reference sequence). The CDR3 loop is CSARLLTGGGNQPQHF. The CDR3 DNA reads as TGCAGTGCTAGATTACTAACAGGGGGCGGCAATCAGCCCCAGCATTTT.

The table lists this clonotype with a few counts. The chain uses TRBV6-5 and TRBJ2-2; D gene ambiguous. The CDR3 consists of 16 residues. V gave up 3 bases and J gave up 2 bases, with 13 bases separating them. Germline assignment: CDR1 MNHEY and CDR2 SVGAGI. This CDR3 is CASSYRAAPNTGELFF. In nucleotides, the CDR3 is TGTGCCAGCAGTTATAGGGCCGCCCCAAACACCGGGGAGCTGTTTTTT.

This clonotype has only one observation. The chain couples TRBV12-3 or TRBV12-4 to TRBJ1-5; D is perhaps TRBD1 (5 bases). The CDR3 is 15 residues long. The V gene lost 4 bases and the J gene lost 0 bases, with 10 bases spanning the gap. CDR3 loop: CASSWGRNSNQPQHF. CDR3 DNA: TGTGCCAGCAGTTGGGGACGGAATAGCAATCAGCCCCAGCATTTT.

The rearrangement joins TRBV6-5 to TRBJ1-1; no clear D gene. The CDR3 has 14 residues. Germline V gives CDR1 MNHEY, CDR2 SVGAGI. Trimming shortened V by 2 bases and J by 5 bases, and 12 bases separated the two germline ends. CDR3 sequence: CASSYDGSSTEAFF. The CDR3 DNA follows: TGTGCCAGCAGTTACGATGGTTCGAGTACTGAAGCTTTCTTT.

The V gene is TRBV14, the J gene TRBJ2-7; TRBD1 aligns across 7 bases. The V segment lost 0 bases and the J segment 5 bases; nucleotides outside the gene matches: 10. Germline-derived CDR1 and CDR2 are SGHDN and FVKESK. The CDR3 sequence is 16 residues long. The CDR3: CASSQDPTGVFNEQYF. CDR3 nucleotide sequence: TGTGCCAGCAGCCAAGATCCCACAGGGGTGTTCAACGAGCAGTACTTC. The complete variable domain, with remaining parts taken from reference TRBV14 and TRBJ2-7, reads EAGVTQFPSHSVIEKGQTVTLRCDPISGHDNLYWYRRVMGKEIKFLLHFVKESKQDESGMPNNRFLAERTGGTYSTLKVQPAELEDSGVYFCASSQDPTGVFNEQYFGPGTRLTVT.

The chain is built from TRBV30 and TRBJ2-2, with D perhaps TRBD1 (6 bases). The CDR3 runs to 16 residues. V gave up 7 bases and J gave up 4 bases, with 22 bases separating them. CDR1 and CDR2 from the germline V gene are GTSNPN and SVGIG (reference sequence). The CDR3 spells CASLNRVASGTGELFF. The DNA for the CDR3 is TGTGCCTCCCTAAACAGGGTTGCAAGCGGCACCGGGGAGCTGTTTTTT.

This chain joins TRBV20-1 and TRBJ2-1; a weak D match, TRBD2 (6 bases). This CDR3 contains 14 residues. V was pared by 4 bases and J by 6 bases, with 16 bases between. Germline-derived CDR1 and CDR2 are DFQATT and SNEGSKA (reference sequence). CDR3 region: CSATRRARVNEQFF. CDR3 DNA sequence: TGCAGTGCTACCCGGAGGGCCAGGGTCAATGAGCAGTTCTTC.

The CDR3 loop reads CASRSILAGVHYNEQFF. The CDR3 DNA sequence: TGTGCCAGCAGGTCTATCTTAGCGGGAGTTCACTACAATGAGCAGTTCTTC. The rearrangement uses TRBV7-8 and TRBJ2-1; TRBD2 matches 9 bases. Germline CDR1 SGHVS, CDR2 FQNEAQ. The CDR3 runs 17 residues. V shed 6 bases, J shed 3 bases, and the junction held 12 bases outside the gene matches.

This clonotype was seen a handful of times. The rearrangement links TRBV28 to TRBJ2-1, with 8 bases lining up with TRBD2. From germline, CDR1 is MDHEN and CDR2 SYDVKM. Germline trimming cut 4 bases from V and 3 bases from J; bases unmatched to any gene: 5. The CDR3 is 15 amino acids. CDR3 DNA sequence: TGTGCCAGCAGTTCGAGACTAGCGAGCTACAATGAGCAGTTCTTC. The encoded protein is CASSSRLASYNEQFF.

Here the CDR3 reads CASSEGLSSQYF. CDR3 bases: TGTGCCAGCAGTGAGGGACTTTCCTCCCAGTACTTC. The chain combines TRBV6-1 with TRBJ2-5, with a tentative D call TRBD2 (6 bases). The CDR3 spans 12 residues. Looked up from germline, CDR1 is MNHNS and CDR2 is SASEGT. V shed 3 bases and J shed 9 bases, with 11 bases lying between them.

This clonotype appeared a few times. The chain uses TRBV7-2 and TRBJ1-5; 8 bases are shared with TRBD1. This CDR3 contains 15 residues. Germline CDR1 is SGHTA and CDR2 is FQGNSA. V trimming: 3 bases; J trimming: 2 bases; junction bases outside the gene matches: 3. The CDR3 DNA follows: TGTGCCAGCAGCTTTCAGGGGGCACGCAATCAGCCCCAGCATTTT. Its translation is CASSFQGARNQPQHF.

Only a few counts were recorded for this clonotype. The chain is built from TRBV7-2 and TRBJ2-7; weak D call: TRBD2 (5 bases). V dropped 1 base and J dropped 2 bases, with 12 bases sitting between them. Per the germline V gene, CDR1 is SGHTA and CDR2 is FQGNSA. The CDR3 runs to 15 residues. DNA of the CDR3: TGTGCCAGCAGCTTAGACGGGGTACTCACCTACGAGCAGTACTTC. This translates into CASSLDGVLTYEQYF.

This clonotype was found many times. J is TRBJ1-1 and V is TRBV11-2, with D perhaps TRBD1 (5 bases). The CDR3 is 15 amino acids. Between the trimmed V and J ends, which lost 1 base and 4 bases, there was a span of 13 bases. CDR1 is SGHAT and CDR2 is FQNNGV in the germline V gene. The CDR3 region is CASSLGTGLATEAFF. CDR3 sequence (DNA): TGTGCCAGCAGCTTAGGAACAGGACTGGCCACTGAAGCTTTCTTT.

This chain joins TRBV5-8 and TRBJ1-5, with D tentatively TRBD1 (5 bases). The CDR3 consists of 12 residues. V lost 5 bases and J lost 9, with 12 bases in between. CDR1 and CDR2 (germline): SGHTS, YDEGEE. The CDR3 nucleotides read TGTGCCAGCAGTCAGGGAAGCAGGCCCCAGCATTTT. Protein sequence: CASSQGSRPQHF.